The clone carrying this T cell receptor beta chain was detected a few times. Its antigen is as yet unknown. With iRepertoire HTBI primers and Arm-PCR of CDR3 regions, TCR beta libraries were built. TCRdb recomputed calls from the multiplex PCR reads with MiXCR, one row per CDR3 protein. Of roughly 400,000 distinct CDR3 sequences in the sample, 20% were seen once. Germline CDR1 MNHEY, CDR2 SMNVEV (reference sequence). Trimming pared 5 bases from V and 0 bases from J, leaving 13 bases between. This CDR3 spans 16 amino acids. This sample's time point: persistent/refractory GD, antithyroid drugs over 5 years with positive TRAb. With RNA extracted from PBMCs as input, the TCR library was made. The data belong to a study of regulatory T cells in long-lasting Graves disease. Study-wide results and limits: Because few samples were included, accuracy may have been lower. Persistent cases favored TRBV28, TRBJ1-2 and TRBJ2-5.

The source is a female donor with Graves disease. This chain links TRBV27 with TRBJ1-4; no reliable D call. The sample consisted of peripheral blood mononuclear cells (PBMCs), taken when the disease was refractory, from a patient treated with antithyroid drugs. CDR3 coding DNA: TGTGCCAGCAGTCCCAGGCGGTTTGCAACTAATGAAAAACTGTTTTTT. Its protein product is CASSPRRFATNEKLFF.